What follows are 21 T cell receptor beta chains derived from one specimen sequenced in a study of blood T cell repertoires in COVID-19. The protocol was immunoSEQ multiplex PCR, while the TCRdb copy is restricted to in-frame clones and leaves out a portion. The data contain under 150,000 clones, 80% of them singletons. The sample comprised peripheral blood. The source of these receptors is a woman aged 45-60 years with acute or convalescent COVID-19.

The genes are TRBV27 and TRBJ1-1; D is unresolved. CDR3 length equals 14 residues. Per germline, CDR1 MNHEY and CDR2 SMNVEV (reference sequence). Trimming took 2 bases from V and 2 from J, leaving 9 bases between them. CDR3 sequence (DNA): TGTGCCAGCAGTTTACTTAGTTCAAACACTGAAGCTTTCTTT. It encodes CASSLLSSNTEAFF.

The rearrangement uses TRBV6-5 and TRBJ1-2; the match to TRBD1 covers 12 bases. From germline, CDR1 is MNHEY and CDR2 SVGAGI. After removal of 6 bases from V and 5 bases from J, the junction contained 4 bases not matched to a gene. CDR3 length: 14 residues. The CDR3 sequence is CASRRDRGLYGYTF. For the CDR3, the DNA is TGTGCCAGCAGACGGGACAGGGGGCTTTATGGCTACACCTTC.

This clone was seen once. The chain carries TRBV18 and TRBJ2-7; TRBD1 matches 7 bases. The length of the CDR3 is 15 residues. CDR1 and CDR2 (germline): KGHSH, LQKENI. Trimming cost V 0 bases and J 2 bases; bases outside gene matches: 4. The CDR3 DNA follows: TGTGCCAGCTCACCACCTGGGACAGTGACCTACGAGCAGTACTTC. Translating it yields CASSPPGTVTYEQYF.

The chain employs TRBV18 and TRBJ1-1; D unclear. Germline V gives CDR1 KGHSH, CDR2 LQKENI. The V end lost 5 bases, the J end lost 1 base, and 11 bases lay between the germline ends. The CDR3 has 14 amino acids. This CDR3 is CASSISERNTEAFF. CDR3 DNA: TGTGCCAGCTCAATAAGCGAGAGGAACACTGAAGCTTTCTTT.

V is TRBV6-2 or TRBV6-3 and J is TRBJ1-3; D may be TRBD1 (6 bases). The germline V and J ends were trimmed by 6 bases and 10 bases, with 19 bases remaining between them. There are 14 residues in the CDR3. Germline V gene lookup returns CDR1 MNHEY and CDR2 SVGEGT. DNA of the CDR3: TGTGCCAGCAGCCCGGACAGCGTTGGTCGGACCATATATTTT. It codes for CASSPDSVGRTIYF.

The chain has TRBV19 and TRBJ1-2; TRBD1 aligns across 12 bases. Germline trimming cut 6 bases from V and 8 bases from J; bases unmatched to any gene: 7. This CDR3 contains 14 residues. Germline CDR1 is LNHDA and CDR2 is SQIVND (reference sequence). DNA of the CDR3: TGTGCCAGTAGCCGGGACAGGGGGCTTTTAGGCTACACCTTC. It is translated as CASSRDRGLLGYTF.

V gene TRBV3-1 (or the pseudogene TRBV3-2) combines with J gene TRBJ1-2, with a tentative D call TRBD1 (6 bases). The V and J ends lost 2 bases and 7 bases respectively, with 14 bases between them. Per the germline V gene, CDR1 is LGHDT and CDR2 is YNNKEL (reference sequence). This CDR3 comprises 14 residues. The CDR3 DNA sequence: TGTGCCAGCAGCCAATATAACAGGGCTGGTGGCTACACCTTC. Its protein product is CASSQYNRAGGYTF.

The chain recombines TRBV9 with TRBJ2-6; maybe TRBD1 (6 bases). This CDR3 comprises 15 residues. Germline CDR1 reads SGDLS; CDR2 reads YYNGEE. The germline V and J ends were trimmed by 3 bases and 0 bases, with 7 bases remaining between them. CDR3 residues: CASSGRGSGANVLTF. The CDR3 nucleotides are TGTGCCAGCAGCGGCAGGGGCTCTGGGGCCAACGTCCTGACTTTC.

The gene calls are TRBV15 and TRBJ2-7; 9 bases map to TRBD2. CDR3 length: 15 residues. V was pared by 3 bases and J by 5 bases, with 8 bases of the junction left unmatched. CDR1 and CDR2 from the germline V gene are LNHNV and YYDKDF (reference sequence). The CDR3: CATSSLGLAGNEQYF. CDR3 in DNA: TGTGCCACCAGCAGCCTTGGGCTAGCGGGGAACGAGCAGTACTTC.

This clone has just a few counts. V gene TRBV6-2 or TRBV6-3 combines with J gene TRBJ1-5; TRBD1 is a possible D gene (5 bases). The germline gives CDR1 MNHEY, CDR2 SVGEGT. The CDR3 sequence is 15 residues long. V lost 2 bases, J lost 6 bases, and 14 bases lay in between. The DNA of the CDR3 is TGTGCCAGCAGTTACCCAGGGCTAGGGTTTCAGCCCCAGCATTTT. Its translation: CASSYPGLGFQPQHF.

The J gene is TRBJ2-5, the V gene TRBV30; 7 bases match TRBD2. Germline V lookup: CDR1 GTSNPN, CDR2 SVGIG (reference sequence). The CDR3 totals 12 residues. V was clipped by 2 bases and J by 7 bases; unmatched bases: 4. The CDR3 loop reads CAWSTPGGTQYF. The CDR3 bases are TGTGCCTGGAGTACACCGGGAGGGACCCAGTACTTC.

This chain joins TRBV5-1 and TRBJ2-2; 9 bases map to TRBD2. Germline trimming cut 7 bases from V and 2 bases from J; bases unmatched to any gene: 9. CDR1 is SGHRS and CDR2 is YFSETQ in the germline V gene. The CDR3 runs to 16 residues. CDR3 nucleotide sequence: TGCGCCAGCGCCCGAATAGCGGGGGCCAACACCGGGGAGCTGTTTTTT. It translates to CASARIAGANTGELFF.

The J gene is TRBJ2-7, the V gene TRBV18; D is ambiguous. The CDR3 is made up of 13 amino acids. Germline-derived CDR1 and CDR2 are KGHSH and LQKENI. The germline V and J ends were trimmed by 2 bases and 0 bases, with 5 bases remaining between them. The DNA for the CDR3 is TGTGCCAGCTCACCAGGGCTCTCCTACGAGCAGTACTTC. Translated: CASSPGLSYEQYF.

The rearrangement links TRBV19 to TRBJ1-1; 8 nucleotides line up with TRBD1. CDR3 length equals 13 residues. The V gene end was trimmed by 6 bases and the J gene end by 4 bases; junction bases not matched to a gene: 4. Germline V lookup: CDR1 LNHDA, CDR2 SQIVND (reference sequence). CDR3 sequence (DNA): TGTGCCAGTAGAAGGACAGGGTTCACTGAAGCTTTCTTT. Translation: CASRRTGFTEAFF.

CDR3 amino acids: CASSLPGTGANVLTF. CDR3 nucleotide sequence: TGTGCCAGCAGTTTACCGGGGACTGGGGCCAACGTCCTGACTTTC. V and J are TRBV28 and TRBJ2-6; weak D call: TRBD2 (5 bases). Germline V gene sequence: CDR1 MDHEN, CDR2 SYDVKM. This CDR3 has 15 amino acids. The V end lost 2 bases, the J end lost 2 bases, and 7 bases lay between the germline ends.

The CDR3 sequence: CASSRIDRVEAFF. CDR3 in DNA: TGTGCCAGCAGCCGGATCGACAGGGTTGAAGCTTTCTTT. The chain recombines TRBV5-6 with TRBJ1-1, with TRBD1 matching over 7 bases. The germline V gene encodes CDR1 SGHDT and CDR2 YYEEEE. The CDR3 consists of 13 residues. The J segment lost 7 bases and the V segment lost 4 bases, leaving 7 bases of the junction unmatched.

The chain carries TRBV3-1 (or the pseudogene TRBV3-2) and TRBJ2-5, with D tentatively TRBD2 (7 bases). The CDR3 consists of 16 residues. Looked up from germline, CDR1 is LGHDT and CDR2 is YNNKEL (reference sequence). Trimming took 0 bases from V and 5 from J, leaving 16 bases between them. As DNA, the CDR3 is TGTGCCAGCAGCCAAGATAGCGGGTGGAGGGGGGAGACCCAGTACTTC. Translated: CASSQDSGWRGETQYF.

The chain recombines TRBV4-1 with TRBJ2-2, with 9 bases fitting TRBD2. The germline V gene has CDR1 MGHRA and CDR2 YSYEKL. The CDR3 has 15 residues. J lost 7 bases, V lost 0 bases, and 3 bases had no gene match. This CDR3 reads CASSQERGGYGELFF. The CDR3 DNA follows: TGCGCCAGCAGCCAAGAGCGGGGGGGCTACGGGGAGCTGTTTTTT.

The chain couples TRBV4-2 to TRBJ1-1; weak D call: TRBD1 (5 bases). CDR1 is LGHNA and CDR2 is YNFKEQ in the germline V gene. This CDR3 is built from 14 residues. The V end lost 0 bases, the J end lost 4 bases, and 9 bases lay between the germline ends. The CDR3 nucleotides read TGTGCCAGCAGCCAAGACTCAGGGTTCACTGAAGCTTTCTTT. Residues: CASSQDSGFTEAFF.

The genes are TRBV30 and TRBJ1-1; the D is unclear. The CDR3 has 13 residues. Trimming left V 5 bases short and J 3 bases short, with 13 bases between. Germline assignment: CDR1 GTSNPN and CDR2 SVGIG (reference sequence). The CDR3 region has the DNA TGTGCCTGGCATCGCTATGAAGACACTGAAGCTTTCTTT. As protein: CAWHRYEDTEAFF.

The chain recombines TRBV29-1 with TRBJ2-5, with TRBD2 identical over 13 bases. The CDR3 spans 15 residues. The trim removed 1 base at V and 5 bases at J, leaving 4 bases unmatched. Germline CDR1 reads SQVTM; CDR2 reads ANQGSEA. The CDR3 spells CSVEGTSGGSETQYF. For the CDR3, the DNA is TGCAGCGTTGAAGGGACTAGCGGGGGATCGGAGACCCAGTACTTC.